A single TCR beta chain is shown here with its context. Libraries were prepared by immunoSEQ multiplex PCR; TCRdb keeps only in-frame clonotypes and omits some of them. The repertoire holds roughly 130,000 clones, with approximately 85% as singletons. The data derive from a study of T cell responses to AZD1222 COVID-19 vaccine. The CDR3 extends over 15 amino acids. Germline loops: CDR1 SGDLS, CDR2 YYNGEE. V was cut by 1 base and J by 4 bases, with 14 bases left in between. This chain links TRBV9 with TRBJ2-5; D uncertain. The source was peripheral blood, collected on day 0 of MenACWY control vaccination. The receptor was isolated from an adult in good health. CDR3 in DNA: TGTGCCAGCAGCGTAAGGTCAGGCGCCTCAGAGACCCAGTACTTC. Its translation is CASSVRSGASETQYF.